The rows below give T cell receptor beta chains drawn from one sample of a study of blood T cell repertoires in COVID-19. Clones were sequenced by immunoSEQ multiplex PCR, and TCRdb holds only the in-frame ones, with some missing. The sample holds some 180,000 clones, approximately 91% seen once. Sequenced: peripheral blood. The receptor set was obtained from a man aged 18-30 years with COVID-19, enrolled during active disease. Both conserved end residues are trimmed from each CDR3. A clone size is listed for some rows: how often the clone was seen (once, few, many), or a class if it is expanded.

>-|TRBV27|TRBJ2-3
ASSLVAGPDTQY
>-|TRBV7-9|TRBJ2-2
ASSPTSGLNTGELF
>once|TRBV28|TRBJ2-3
ASGWTSGVTDTQY
>-|TRBV5-1|TRBJ2-7
ASSSGLAGPSSYEQY
>-|TRBV27|TRBJ2-7
ASSLVSSGGPYEQY
>-|TRBV19|TRBJ2-7
ASSFDLSGRAYEQY
>-|TRBV24-1|TRBJ2-7
ATSGTGAYEQY
>-|TRBV19|TRBJ1-5
ASGDRGTNRPQH
>-|TRBV7-8|TRBJ2-7
ASSGSRTGVGEQY
>-|TRBV11-2|TRBJ1-1
ASSLGQGRAF
>-|TRBV5-1|TRBJ1-1
ASSHTGGAPEAF
>few|TRBV7-8|TRBJ1-3
ASSITGVGGNTIY
>-|TRBV6-1|TRBJ2-7
ASSEDSGSSYEQY
>-|TRBV5-1|TRBJ2-1
ASSPRTSGSDEQF
>-|TRBV11-2|TRBJ2-7
ASSLDIGLAGLSYEQY
>-|TRBV10-2|TRBJ2-7
ASSETRQGNEQY
>-|TRBV30|TRBJ2-5
AWRGTRKETQY
>-|TRBV9|TRBJ1-6
ASSVGRGNHSPLH
>-|TRBV28|TRBJ1-5
ASSPAREDNQPQH
>-|TRBV14|TRBJ2-1
ASSHPGAGVWEQF
>-|TRBV11-1|TRBJ2-3
ASSLDGTQY
>-|TRBV5-1|TRBJ1-2
ASSGTVNYGYT
>-|TRBV27|TRBJ2-7
ASSLTGTSGEQY
>-|TRBV29-1|TRBJ2-7
SVEVTSRTSGIFYEQY
>once|TRBV7-9|TRBJ1-1
ASSPTGGVTEAF
>-|TRBV9|TRBJ2-3
ASSVASSGRDPDTQY
>-|TRBV7-8|TRBJ1-2
ASSIKVANLNHGYT
>-|TRBV3-1/TRBV3-2|TRBJ2-7
ASSQVPQGAYEQY
>-|TRBV28|TRBJ2-7
ASSFWQGGYEQY
>-|TRBV5-5|TRBJ2-1
ASRLHGVSYNEQF
>few|TRBV6-5|TRBJ2-5
ASSTRQGAETQY
>-|TRBV14|TRBJ2-7
ASSQGAGPFEQY
>-|TRBV28|TRBJ2-1
ASSGGQWIYNEQF
>-|TRBV3-1/TRBV3-2|TRBJ2-1
ASSRGGGLQEQF
>-|TRBV19|TRBJ2-5
ASSPTGGLETQY
>-|TRBV2|TRBJ1-5
ASSADRGPMRGNQPQH
>-|TRBV18|TRBJ2-5
ASSLLAGGEETQY
>-|TRBV6-2/TRBV6-3|TRBJ2-1
ASSLWTSGRDEQF
>-|TRBV24-1|TRBJ2-6
ATSDPGLTGPGANVLT
>-|TRBV24-1|TRBJ2-1
ATSDTSGRPASEQF
>-|TRBV6-1|TRBJ2-7
ASSESGISREQY
>-|TRBV10-3|TRBJ2-7
AISENQGRDEQY
>-|TRBV7-2|TRBJ2-7
ASSLGLRTGGEQY
>-|TRBV5-6|TRBJ1-2
ASSLGSGVHYGYT
>-|TRBV29-1|TRBJ1-1
SVPGGQFNTEAF
>-|TRBV27|TRBJ2-1
ASSFGGGAYNEQF
>-|TRBV21-1|TRBJ2-1
ASSKVLVAGVTDEQF